The text below deals with one TCR beta chain. This sample is drawn from a study of glioma-infiltrating T cells after dendritic cell vaccination. The V gene lost 5 bases and the J gene lost 6 bases, with 10 bases spanning the gap. Germline lookup yields CDR1 SGHTA and CDR2 FQGNSA. The CDR3 runs 13 residues. Profiling relied on immunoSEQ multiplex PCR, and the TCRdb table lists in-frame clones only, not all of them. The sample includes approximately 50,000 clones, roughly 90% of them seen just once. Described time point: after dendritic cell vaccination, including at tumor progression/relapse. This sequence originates from a human donor with glioblastoma. V usage is TRBV7-2 and J usage is TRBJ2-2, with D maybe TRBD1 (6 bases). The sample here was blood, taken after dendritic cell vaccination. The CDR3 nucleotides read TGTGCCAGCAGCCCTCCAGGGGCCGGGGAGCTGTTTTTT. Translation: CASSPPGAGELFF.